This T cell receptor beta chain derives from a study of STAT3 mutations in large granular lymphocyte leukemia. Study in general: Canonical activating STAT3 mutations were detected in roughly half of the longitudinally sequenced T-LGLL patients. Findings and limits, study-wide: Every T-cell large granular lymphocyte leukemia patient had at least one immunodominant TCR beta clonotype. Clonal expansion was inferred from other time points because no sample existed at each clone's first appearance.

Some clones are missing from TCRdb's copy, which holds only in-frame ones; the method was immunoSEQ multiplex PCR. The table includes fewer than 6,000 clones, roughly 88% detected once. A remark on this clone: Its specificity is not known.

The V and J ends lost 1 base and 10 bases, in that order; junction bases with no gene match: 9. From germline, CDR1 is SGHDN and CDR2 FVKESK. There are 15 residues in the CDR3. The rearrangement links TRBV14 to TRBJ1-2; 10 positions match TRBD1. The sequence was collected from a human donor with T large granular lymphocyte leukemia. Some clones in this sample may be carry-over from other donors' samples. The sample taken for sequencing was PBMCs. CDR3 amino acids: CASSQAVTGGSDYTF. CDR3 nucleotides: TGTGCCAGCAGCCAAGCCGTGACAGGGGGCTCTGACTACACCTTC.